These T cell receptor beta chains were read from a single sample in a study of response to subunit inactivated influenza vaccine. TCRdb reprocessed the RT-PCR reads via MiXCR and lists one record per CDR3 protein. This repertoire shows around 710,000 distinct CDR3 sequences, roughly 14% found once; its top ten account for around 7%. The sample here was PBMCs from blood, taken 14 to 15 days before vaccination. The receptors were sampled from a man aged 45-60 years who received an inactivated influenza vaccine. Each CDR3 is given with its conserved first and last residue. A D gene is named only where the DNA matches it firmly. Only some rows state a clone size, as once, few, many or a class for expanded clones.

V gene	clone size	J gene	CDR3 length	D gene	CDR3 protein	CDR3 DNA
TRBV10-3	few	TRBJ2-7	15	TRBD2	CAISESPAGGGEQYF	TGTGCCATCAGTGAGTCTCCAGCGGGAGGTGGCGAGCAGTACTTC
TRBV7-2	.	TRBJ2-7	15	.	CASSLARFRAYEQYF	TGTGCCAGCAGCTTAGCGCGTTTCCGGGCGTACGAGCAGTACTTC
TRBV5-5	.	TRBJ1-4	15	.	CASSSFGATNEKLFF	TGTGCCAGCAGCTCCTTCGGCGCAACTAATGAAAAACTGTTTTTT
TRBV5-5	.	TRBJ2-2	14	.	CASSLEQGAGELFF	TGTGCCAGCAGCTTGGAACAGGGCGCCGGGGAGCTGTTTTTT
TRBV15	.	TRBJ2-7	14	.	CATSRDRASYEQYF	TGTGCCACCAGCAGAGATCGGGCCAGCTACGAGCAGTACTTC
TRBV6-2/TRBV6-3	.	TRBJ1-6	15	TRBD1	CASSYRTGGASPLHF	TGTGCCAGCAGTTACCGGACAGGGGGCGCTTCACCCCTCCACTTT
TRBV25-1	.	TRBJ1-1	14	.	CASSEEGPVTEAFF	TGTGCCAGCAGTGAGGAGGGGCCGGTCACTGAAGCTTTCTTT
TRBV19	.	TRBJ1-1	16	.	CASSKSGTISLTEAFF	TGTGCCAGTAGTAAGTCCGGGACAATATCCTTAACTGAAGCTTTCTTT
TRBV20-1	.	TRBJ2-4	19	TRBD2	CSARDRVAGGIIAKNIQYF	TGCAGTGCTAGAGATCGTGTAGCGGGAGGGATTATAGCCAAAAACATTCAGTACTTC
TRBV24-1	few	TRBJ2-7	14	.	CATSDSHRAGEQYF	TGTGCCACCAGTGATAGCCACAGGGCTGGCGAGCAGTACTTC
TRBV11-2	.	TRBJ2-3	18	TRBD2	CASSLGVAGEGVTDTQYF	TGTGCCAGCAGCCTAGGGGTAGCGGGAGAGGGGGTCACAGATACGCAGTATTTT
TRBV7-9	.	TRBJ1-1	17	TRBD1	CASSLNGYSGGVTEAFF	TGTGCCAGCAGCTTAAATGGCTATTCAGGGGGGGTCACTGAAGCTTTCTTT
TRBV9	.	TRBJ2-7	13	.	CASSAPTGYEQYF	TGTGCCAGCAGCGCCCCGACGGGTTACGAGCAGTACTTC
TRBV6-1	.	TRBJ2-2	15	TRBD1	CASNLQGAGTGELFF	TGTGCCAGCAACTTACAGGGGGCTGGTACCGGGGAGCTGTTTTTT
TRBV28	.	TRBJ2-1	21	TRBD2	CASSPPGVGHMLAGDYNEQFF	TGTGCCAGCAGTCCCCCTGGGGTAGGTCATATGCTAGCGGGAGACTACAATGAGCAGTTCTTC
TRBV28	few	TRBJ1-6	13	.	CASSLVSRGSLHF	TGTGCCAGCAGTTTAGTGTCAAGGGGTTCCCTCCACTTT
TRBV3-1	few	TRBJ2-7	14	.	CASSPELSPYEQYF	TGTGCCAGCAGCCCCGAACTTTCCCCCTACGAGCAGTACTTC
TRBV6-1	few	TRBJ1-6	16	.	CASMAPGSSYNSPLHF	TGTGCCAGCATGGCCCCAGGAAGCTCCTATAATTCACCCCTCCACTTT
TRBV6-5	few	TRBJ1-4	14	.	CASSLRGEAEKLFF	TGTGCCAGCAGTTTGCGAGGGGAGGCTGAAAAACTGTTTTTT
TRBV20-1	few	TRBJ2-2	14	TRBD2	CSAPTFRGDGELFF	TGCAGTGCGCCCACTTTCCGGGGGGACGGGGAGCTGTTTTTT
TRBV7-6	.	TRBJ2-5	15	.	CASSLTSQGRETQYF	TGTGCCAGCAGCCTCACCTCACAGGGTAGAGAGACCCAGTACTTC
TRBV7-2	.	TRBJ1-2	15	.	CASSFGQVINYGYTF	TGTGCCAGCAGCTTTGGGCAGGTGATTAACTATGGCTACACCTTC
TRBV19	.	TRBJ1-5	13	TRBD1	CATRDSSNQPQHF	TGTGCCACAAGGGACAGTAGCAATCAGCCCCAGCATTTT
TRBV7-2	few	TRBJ1-5	15	.	CASSLRIGDNQPQHF	TGTGCCAGCAGCTTACGAATAGGGGACAATCAGCCCCAGCATTTT
TRBV24-1	.	TRBJ2-3	16	.	CATSDRREPPRDTQYF	TGTGCCACCAGTGATCGCCGGGAACCCCCGAGGGATACGCAGTATTTT
TRBV4-1	.	TRBJ1-2	14	TRBD1	CASSQGQGGGGYTF	TGCGCCAGCAGCCAAGGACAGGGGGGCGGTGGCTACACCTTC
TRBV5-1	.	TRBJ2-3	15	TRBD1	CASSAPTGGADTQYF	TGCGCCAGCAGCGCGCCGACAGGGGGCGCGGATACGCAGTATTTT
TRBV7-2	.	TRBJ2-5	14	.	CASSNLGDQETQYF	TGTGCCAGCAGTAACCTGGGGGACCAAGAGACCCAGTACTTC
TRBV27	few	TRBJ2-3	16	.	CASTPFYLEPTDTQYF	TGTGCCAGCACTCCCTTTTATTTGGAACCCACAGATACGCAGTATTTT
TRBV11-2	few	TRBJ2-1	15	TRBD2	CASSYGLAGGLEQFF	TGTGCCAGCAGCTACGGACTAGCGGGAGGGCTTGAGCAGTTCTTC
TRBV28	many	TRBJ2-3	12	.	CASSLRRDTQYF	TGTGCCAGCAGTTTGAGGCGAGATACGCAGTATTTT
TRBV4-3	.	TRBJ2-7	15	.	CASSPKIGLSYEQYF	TGCGCCAGCAGCCCGAAGATAGGCCTCTCCTACGAGCAGTACTTC
TRBV20-1	few	TRBJ2-1	15	TRBD2	CSARPGLDKYNEQFF	TGCAGTGCCCGACCGGGACTAGACAAATACAATGAGCAGTTCTTC
TRBV4-2	few	TRBJ2-2	15	.	CASSQAQGGAGELFF	TGTGCCAGCAGCCAAGCGCAGGGGGGGGCCGGGGAGCTGTTTTTT
TRBV6-2/TRBV6-3	few	TRBJ2-7	15	.	CASRATEHFPYEQYF	TGTGCCAGCAGGGCCACAGAACATTTTCCCTACGAGCAGTACTTC
TRBV6-2/TRBV6-3	.	TRBJ2-1	15	TRBD1	CASSWGQGLYNEQFF	TGTGCCAGCAGTTGGGGACAGGGGCTCTACAATGAGCAGTTCTTC
TRBV24-1	.	TRBJ2-1	14	TRBD1	CATSDLGQAVRQFF	TGTGCCACCAGTGATTTAGGACAGGCCGTTCGGCAGTTCTTC
TRBV7-2	few	TRBJ2-1	15	TRBD2	CASSLETSGGYEQFF	TGTGCCAGCAGCTTAGAAACTAGCGGGGGGTATGAGCAGTTCTTC
TRBV30	many	TRBJ2-2	14	.	CAWIGLAYTGELFF	TGTGCCTGGATCGGTCTAGCGTACACCGGGGAGCTGTTTTTT
TRBV4-2	few	TRBJ2-3	17	.	CASSQDRGATSTDTQYF	TGTGCCAGCAGCCAAGATCGGGGGGCGACTAGCACAGATACGCAGTATTTT
TRBV7-2	.	TRBJ2-7	19	TRBD1	CASSLAVYPGQGARDEQYF	TGTGCCAGCAGCTTAGCGGTTTACCCGGGACAGGGGGCTCGGGACGAGCAGTACTTC
TRBV29-1	.	TRBJ1-5	14	TRBD1	CSVSTGGGNQPQHF	TGCAGCGTCTCGACAGGGGGAGGCAATCAGCCCCAGCATTTT
TRBV3-1	.	TRBJ2-3	16	.	CASSRLRDGSTDTQYF	TGTGCCAGCAGCCGCCTCCGGGACGGATCCACAGATACGCAGTATTTT
TRBV7-9	few	TRBJ2-1	16	.	CASSLGPVYTNNEQFF	TGTGCCAGCAGCTTAGGGCCGGTCTACACCAACAATGAGCAGTTCTTC
TRBV7-6	.	TRBJ2-3	15	TRBD2	CASRWTSFSTETQYF	TGTGCCAGCAGATGGACTAGCTTTAGCACAGAGACGCAGTATTTT
TRBV7-2	few	TRBJ2-7	17	TRBD2	CASTLQTERGGSYEQYF	TGTGCCAGCACCTTACAGACCGAGCGGGGGGGTTCCTACGAGCAGTACTTC
TRBV20-1	few	TRBJ2-3	14	TRBD2	CSGYSGVGTDTQYF	TGCAGTGGGTATAGCGGGGTGGGCACAGATACGCAGTATTTT
TRBV2	few	TRBJ1-6	16	.	CASSERLTSYNSPLHF	TGTGCCAGCAGTGAACGATTGACGTCTTATAATTCACCCCTCCACTTT
TRBV11-2	many	TRBJ2-1	16	TRBD1	CASSLVPQGAYDEQFF	TGTGCCAGCAGCTTAGTCCCTCAGGGGGCTTATGATGAGCAGTTCTTC
TRBV7-2	.	TRBJ1-6	15	TRBD1	CASSLEAGGGSPLHF	TGTGCCAGCAGCCTAGAGGCAGGGGGAGGATCACCCCTCCACTTT
TRBV10-3	few	TRBJ1-5	15	TRBD1	CAIRAGGSGNQPQHF	TGTGCCATCAGGGCAGGGGGGTCGGGCAATCAGCCCCAGCATTTT
TRBV7-9	.	TRBJ2-5	12	.	CASSRNWETQYF	TGTGCCAGCAGTCGTAACTGGGAGACCCAGTACTTC
TRBV6-1	.	TRBJ1-5	14	.	CASSEAYSNQPQHF	TGTGCCAGCAGTGAGGCCTATAGCAATCAGCCCCAGCATTTT
TRBV4-3	.	TRBJ1-1	13	.	CASSQDDRSRAFF	TGCGCCAGCAGCCAAGATGACAGGTCTAGAGCTTTCTTT
TRBV20-1	.	TRBJ2-1	14	.	CSAMERLSYNEQFF	TGCAGTGCTATGGAGCGCCTCTCCTACAATGAGCAGTTCTTC
TRBV5-6	few	TRBJ2-7	13	.	CASSWRRQATQYF	TGTGCCAGCAGCTGGCGACGACAGGCTACACAGTACTTC
TRBV29-1	many	TRBJ2-3	12	TRBD1	CSVKTGPDTQYF	TGCAGCGTCAAGACAGGGCCAGATACGCAGTATTTT
TRBV29-1	many	TRBJ2-1	15	TRBD2	CSGKISGRLYNEQFF	TGCAGCGGAAAGATTAGCGGGAGGCTCTACAATGAGCAGTTCTTC
TRBV4-2	few	TRBJ2-1	16	.	CASSQVPGDSYNEQFF	TGTGCCAGCAGTCAGGTACCCGGGGACTCCTACAATGAGCAGTTCTTC